The entry below describes one TCR beta chain. The record originates from a study of blood T cells in healthy people across ages. For the second PCR, which ran for roughly 7 to 11 cycles, a sample-barcoded 5' primer and a J-beta primer mix were used. TCRdb called the 5' RACE reads again in MiXCR, with one record for every CDR3 protein. The sample carries some 700,000 distinct CDR3 sequences, around 40% recorded once. Germline values: CDR1 SGHRS, CDR2 YFSETQ. The CDR3 covers 16 residues. V dropped 4 bases and J dropped 4; count of bases not matched to a gene: 8. Russia was home to the donors, healthy Caucasian individuals aged roughly 6 to 95.

This TCR derives from a woman aged 60-75 years in good health. Sequenced input: blood. The V gene is TRBV5-1, the J gene TRBJ2-1; 10 bases line up with TRBD2. CDR3 nucleotides: TGCGCCAGCAGCCCGAGACTAGCGGGTCCTTACAATGAGCAGTTCTTC. It is translated as CASSPRLAGPYNEQFF.